The entry below gives a single T cell receptor (beta chain) sequence along with its context. The antigen is unknown. CDR3 length: 16 amino acids. Germline V CDR1 and CDR2: LGHDT, YNNKEL (reference sequence). This specimen belongs to a study of CXCR3-negative and CXCR3-positive naive CD8 T cells. UMI-tagged TRB cDNA libraries were built via 5' RACE. One entry per CDR3 protein, without DNA, is what TCRdb gives after re-calling the 5' RACE reads. This sample's clone table lists about 110,000 distinct CDR3 sequences. General study findings and limits: CXCR3-positive naive cells had more hydrophobic TRB CDR3s than CXCR3-negative naive cells. Memory CD8+ cells showed much lower diversity, while both naive subsets displayed comparably high diversity.

This TCR derives from a human donor in good health. Some clones in this sample may be carry-over from other donors' samples. Sample: naive CXCR3+ CD8+ T cells from blood. Sample subset: CD45RO-CCR7+CD27+CD95- naive CD8+ T cells expressing CXCR3 (TNR3+). The chain joins TRBV3-1 to TRBJ2-5; absent DNA, TCRdb's TRBD1 call cannot be checked. This chain's CDR3 is CASGRGTGQGEETQYF.